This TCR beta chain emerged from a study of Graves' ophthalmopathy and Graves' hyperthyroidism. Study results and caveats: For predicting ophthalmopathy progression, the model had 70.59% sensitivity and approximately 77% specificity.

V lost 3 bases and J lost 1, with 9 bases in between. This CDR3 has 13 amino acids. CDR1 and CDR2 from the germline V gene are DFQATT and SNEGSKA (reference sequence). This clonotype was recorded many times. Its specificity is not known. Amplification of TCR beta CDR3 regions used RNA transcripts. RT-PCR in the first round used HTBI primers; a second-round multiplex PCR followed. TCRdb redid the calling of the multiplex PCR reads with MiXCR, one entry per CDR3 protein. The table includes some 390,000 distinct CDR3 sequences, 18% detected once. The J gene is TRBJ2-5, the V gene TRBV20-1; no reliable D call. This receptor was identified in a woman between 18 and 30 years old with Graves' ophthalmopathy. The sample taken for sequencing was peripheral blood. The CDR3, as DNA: TGCAGTGCTAGTATCGGCAGCCAAGAGACCCAGTACTTC. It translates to CSASIGSQETQYF.